This TCR beta chain was recovered during a study of T and B cells in COVID-19 patients (dated by TCRdb to 2020 to 2022). Notes on the research overall: Using TRB and IGH repertoire sequencing of peripheral blood, the study characterized adaptive immunity in COVID-19 patients who had active infection or had recovered. Median age was almost 35 years in the recovered cohort versus about 63 years in the active-infection cohort. The TCR and BCR sequence repository comprised some 40 patients and about 71 time points, with over 7 million TCR sequences analysed. Two patients belonged to both the recovered and active cohorts because samples were available from active disease and after recovery. In the active-infection cohort, about 90% of the roughly 20 patients had comorbidities linked to unfavorable COVID-19 outcome. Critical illness requiring mechanical ventilation or ECMO was present in most of the 20 patients in the active-infection cohort. As many as 9 follow-up blood samples were taken per patient, and some of the samples covered different disease stages within the same individual. A recovered cohort was made up of about 18 patients contributing 20 to 25 samples, mostly after mild to moderate COVID-19 managed as outpatients. An age-matched reference group of around 42 healthy donors negative for COVID-19 antibodies served as the comparison for repertoire analyses. Summary of the overall study and its limitations: A total of fewer than 3,000 TCR clusters were exclusive to the recovered cohort, and about 30 of those clusters were low-pGen clusters. Specific T cell subsets (CD4+/Treg/CD8+) and sorted SARS-CoV-2-responsive or tetramer+ T cells had not yet been sequenced, and the corresponding sequencing experiments were ongoing. TRBV/TRBJ gene usage was reported as strongly skewed in patients with COVID-19. Prospective validation of the reported TCR clusters was stated to be required before clinical use. In active COVID-19, TRB repertoires were highly clonal, while at recovery, diversity and richness increased above the levels seen in healthy donors. Few blood samples were available from mildly ill patients while symptoms were present or from severe cases at early time points. The size of the cohort was considered insufficient for assessing HLA contributions to COVID-19 susceptibility or severity.

Genomic DNA extracted from blood, in amounts of 250-500 ng, served as the starting material for amplifying TRB repertoires. V loses 4 bases of germline sequence and J loses 1 base, and the interval between the two ends is 12 bases. Reading from cysteine to phenylalanine, the CDR3 counts 15 amino acids. The DNA shown is the 45-base CDR3, in frame from base 1. According to the germline V gene (reference sequence), CDR1 reads SGHKS and CDR2 reads YYEKEE. Concerning this clonotype itself: No cognate antigen has been identified for it. The input lacks base qualities; no much larger clone sits a single base away.

Reads for this sample came from an Illumina MiSeq. Multiplex PCR with BIOMED2 TRB-A/B primer pools was used to amplify TRB rearrangements. Illumina-compatible adapters and 7-nucleotide sample barcodes were attached to the amplicons through two consecutive PCRs. Phusion HS II polymerase was used for all library PCRs. The amplicons were purified from gel with the NucleoSpin Gel and PCR Clean-up kit, measured on Qubit, and combined at around 3.6 nM. Amplicon pool quality was checked on an Agilent 2100 Bioanalyzer before Illumina next-generation sequencing. The authors' pipeline ran thus. MiXCR 3.0.8 with the default MiXCR reference library was used to annotate TRB rearrangements. Sequences with fewer than 2 reads and non-productive reads were filtered out, and every unique CDR3 nucleotide sequence was treated as a single clone. Clonality, diversity, richness and V-J gene usage were computed in R 3.5.1. GLIPH2 was used to cluster TCRs by CDR3 similarity, and OLGA was used to calculate generation probabilities. Only GLIPH2 clusters with at least four unique TCR clonotypes present in at least three individuals were retained. TCRdb took the public reads, trimmed them with fastp at Q25, ran MiXCR for clone calling and kept in-frame beta chains. Rows with one shared CDR3 protein collapse into an entry with the most common genes and DNA. The V and J calls and clone size come from TCRdb's table, not from the authors' own analysis. In all, the sample holds around 28,000 distinct CDR3 sequences, and about 30% of those were seen once. 1.7% of the sample is held by the ten biggest clonotypes.

The sequenced material came from blood. The clonotype was recovered from a human donor who had recovered from COVID-19. The sequence joins TRBV5-5 to TRBJ1-5, and possibly TRBD1, on 5 matching bases. The CDR3 region reads CASSRGVVSNQPQHF. The nucleotide sequence reads as follows: TGTGCCAGCAGCCGAGGGGTGGTCAGCAATCAGCCCCAGCATTTT.